This TCR beta chain was profiled in a study of brain T cells in children with intractable seizures. This clone was recorded once. The antigen is unknown. The junction departs from germline at one end; a sequencing error may be responsible. Findings and limits, study-wide: Only CDR3 sequence similarity suggested viral specificity, without known HCMV serostatus. Pre-surgery blood may have been undersampled, hiding some clones.

The CDR3 is 15 amino acids. From germline, CDR1 is LNHDA and CDR2 SQIVND (reference sequence). The method was immunoSEQ multiplex PCR; TCRdb's version includes in-frame clones alone and lacks a portion of them. Among some 80,000 clones listed, approximately 89% were seen once. The sequenced cases were selected for having the highest brain T cell transcript signatures. Before surgery, patients took at least one anti-epileptic drug. The sample in question was peripheral blood, obtained at surgery. The chain has TRBV19 and TRBJ2-1; possible D gene TRBD2, 6 bases. The TCR was taken from a girl aged 2-10 years with Rasmussen encephalitis and intractable seizures. Here the CDR3 reads CASSLEAGFYNEQFF. CDR3 sequence (DNA): TGTGCCAGTAGTCTAGAAGCGGGTTTCTACAATGAGCAGTTCTTC.